Listed below are T cell receptor beta chains from one sample, sequenced in a study of shared clonotypes between healthy human individuals. The table came from immunoSEQ multiplex PCR; TCRdb's copy has only in-frame clones and leaves some out. The sample comprises over 1.5 million clones, roughly 98% of which are singletons, and about 0.45% rests with the top ten. Sequencing used naive CD4+ T cells sorted from blood. These TCRs come from a man aged 30-40 years in good health. Both conserved end residues are part of each CDR3. The D gene is left open where the match is weak. Clone size is not always given. Where it is, it says once, few, many or a class for expanded clones.

>TRBV7-2|TRBD2|TRBJ2-7|14|NA
TGTGCCAGCAGCTTGACTAGCGGGGGCTACGAGCAGTACTTC
CASSLTSGGYEQYF
>TRBV2|TRBD1|TRBJ2-4|13|NA
TGTGCCAACTCCCGGGGACAGGGAAACATTCAGTACTTC
CANSRGQGNIQYF
>TRBV18|NA|TRBJ2-5|15|NA
TGTGCCAGCTCACCACCTGGGCCTCCGGGAGAGACCCAGTACTTC
CASSPPGPPGETQYF
>TRBV6-5|TRBD2|TRBJ2-1|16|NA
TGTGCCAGCAGTTGGGGAGGGCCTGAACTTACCAATGAGCAGTTCTTC
CASSWGGPELTNEQFF
>TRBV28|NA|TRBJ2-7|16|NA
TGTGCCAGCAGTCCACAGAGGAGGGGAACCATTAGCGAGCAGTACTTC
CASSPQRRGTISEQYF
>TRBV6-5|NA|TRBJ1-3|13|NA
TGTGCCAGCAGTTACTCGACCGGAAACACCATATATTTT
CASSYSTGNTIYF
>TRBV2|TRBD1|TRBJ2-1|17|NA
TGTGCCAGCAGAGCCCGCCGGGACAGGGTCCAATACAATGAGCAGTTCTTC
CASRARRDRVQYNEQFF
>TRBV11-3|NA|TRBJ2-1|12|NA
TGTGCCAGCAGCTTAACAGCCGATGAGCAGTTCTTC
CASSLTADEQFF
>TRBV28|TRBD2|TRBJ2-1|17|NA
TGTGCCAGCAACCAACTAGCGGGAGGACGCTCCTACAATGAGCAGTTCTTC
CASNQLAGGRSYNEQFF
>TRBV6-4|TRBD2|TRBJ2-3|15|NA
TGTGCCAGCAGTGTTTCCCTAGCGGGATCTGATACGCAGTATTTT
CASSVSLAGSDTQYF
>TRBV7-6|NA|TRBJ2-1|13|once
TGTGCCAGCAGTAGGGACTTTCCGAATGAGCAGTTCTTC
CASSRDFPNEQFF
>TRBV7-3|NA|TRBJ1-1|14|NA
TGTGCCAGCAGCTTAACGGGCGCAGGCGATGAAGCTTTCTTT
CASSLTGAGDEAFF
>TRBV9|NA|TRBJ1-2|13|NA
TGTGCCAGCAGCACTGAACCAGAGAACGGCTACACCTTC
CASSTEPENGYTF
>TRBV28|NA|TRBJ1-2|13|once
TGTGCCAGCAGTTTAACGTTGGAGGGAGGCTACACCTTC
CASSLTLEGGYTF
>TRBV7-9|NA|TRBJ1-1|15|NA
TGTGCCAGCAGCTTAGTTGTCGGGCGGAACACTGAAGCTTTCTTT
CASSLVVGRNTEAFF
>TRBV5-6|TRBD2|TRBJ2-7|16|NA
TGTGCCAGCAGCTCGCTGCGGAGCGGGGCCTCCTACGAGCAGTACTTC
CASSSLRSGASYEQYF
>TRBV9|NA|TRBJ2-7|16|NA
TGTGCCAGCAGCCCTCGACTAGTCCCTTTTTCTGACGAGCAGTACTTC
CASSPRLVPFSDEQYF
>TRBV9|NA|TRBJ2-7|15|once
TGTGCCAGCAGCGTAGAGGGCAATAAAGGTTACGAGCAGTACTTC
CASSVEGNKGYEQYF
>TRBV19|TRBD1|TRBJ2-2|17|NA
TGTGCCAGTAGTATAGATCCGCAGGGGGCGCGGACCGGGGAGCTGTTTTTT
CASSIDPQGARTGELFF
>TRBV28|NA|TRBJ2-4|13|once
TGTGCCAGCAGTTTATCTGGGGTGGTAATTCAGTACTTC
CASSLSGVVIQYF
>TRBV20-1|TRBD1|TRBJ1-2|11|NA
TGCAGTGCTTTGGACAGGGAAGGCTACACCTTC
CSALDREGYTF
>TRBV11-2|TRBD1|TRBJ1-1|18|NA
TGTGCCAGCAGCTTAGCGGTCGGACCCGCTCAGGGGGGGGCTGAAGCTTTCTTT
CASSLAVGPAQGGAEAFF
>TRBV28|TRBD1|TRBJ2-3|15|NA
TGTGCCAGCAGTTTTTCCAGGGGGCGAACAGATACGCAGTATTTT
CASSFSRGRTDTQYF
>TRBV14|NA|TRBJ1-1|16|NA
TGTGCCAGCAGCCAGGGACGCCCAATGGGTCACACTGAAGCTTTCTTT
CASSQGRPMGHTEAFF
>TRBV5-1|NA|TRBJ1-2|16|NA
TGCGCCAGCAGCCTAACCGATCTCCGGGCACCCTATGGCTACACCTTC
CASSLTDLRAPYGYTF
>TRBV5-4|NA|TRBJ2-7|14|NA
TGTGCCAGCAGCTTTAGGGACGGGGACTACGAGCAGTACTTC
CASSFRDGDYEQYF
>TRBV6-1|TRBD2|TRBJ2-3|15|NA
TGTGCCAGCAGTGTATTAGCGGGAGGAAGGGATACGCAGTATTTT
CASSVLAGGRDTQYF
>TRBV5-1|NA|TRBJ2-7|12|NA
TGCGCCAGCAGGACCGACTCCTACGAGCAGTACTTC
CASRTDSYEQYF
>TRBV20-1|NA|TRBJ2-1|9|NA
TGCAGTGCTAGCAATGAGCAGTTCTTC
CSASNEQFF
>TRBV14|NA|TRBJ2-5|14|NA
TGTGCCAGCAGCCAAGGGGGGATCAAAGAGACCCAGTACTTC
CASSQGGIKETQYF
>TRBV27|TRBD1|TRBJ1-5|16|NA
TGTGCCAGCAGTCCAGGGACAGGGAAAGGCAATCAGCCCCAGCATTTT
CASSPGTGKGNQPQHF
>TRBV11-3|NA|TRBJ2-5|12|NA
TGTGCCAGCAGCTTAGTCGGAGAGACCCAGTACTTC
CASSLVGETQYF
>TRBV7-3|NA|TRBJ2-5|15|NA
TGTGCCAGCAGCAAGGATGGGGTGAACAAAGAGACCCAGTACTTC
CASSKDGVNKETQYF
>TRBV28|NA|TRBJ2-4|14|NA
TGTGCCAGCAGTTCTCCTCTAGCCAAAAACATTCAGTACTTC
CASSSPLAKNIQYF
>TRBV4-3|NA|TRBJ1-1|13|NA
TGCGCCAGCAGCCAGGAACAGGACACTGAAGCTTTCTTT
CASSQEQDTEAFF
>TRBV28|NA|TRBJ1-2|13|once
TGTGCCAGCAGCCTAGGACAGATCTATGGCTACACCTTC
CASSLGQIYGYTF
>TRBV6-1|NA|TRBJ2-3|17|once
TGTGCCAGCAGTGCCACCAGACAGGTGGGGTACACAGATACGCAGTATTTT
CASSATRQVGYTDTQYF
>TRBV5-8|NA|TRBJ2-7|14|NA
TGTGCCAGCAGCTGGCCCACCTTAGGGAACGAGCAGTACTTC
CASSWPTLGNEQYF
>TRBV30|TRBD2|TRBJ2-7|15|NA
TGTGCCTGGGATCCGACTAGCGGGACTACCTACGAGCAGTACTTC
CAWDPTSGTTYEQYF
>TRBV29-1|NA|TRBJ1-3|14|once
TGCAGCGGGCTATACAGGAACTCTGGAAACACCATATATTTT
CSGLYRNSGNTIYF
>TRBV6-4|TRBD2|TRBJ2-3|15|NA
TGTGCCAGCAGCCTACTAGCGGGAGTAGGCGGTACGCAGTATTTT
CASSLLAGVGGTQYF
>TRBV28|TRBD1|TRBJ1-5|12|NA
TGTGCCAGCGACCGACAGGGACAGCCCCAGCATTTT
CASDRQGQPQHF